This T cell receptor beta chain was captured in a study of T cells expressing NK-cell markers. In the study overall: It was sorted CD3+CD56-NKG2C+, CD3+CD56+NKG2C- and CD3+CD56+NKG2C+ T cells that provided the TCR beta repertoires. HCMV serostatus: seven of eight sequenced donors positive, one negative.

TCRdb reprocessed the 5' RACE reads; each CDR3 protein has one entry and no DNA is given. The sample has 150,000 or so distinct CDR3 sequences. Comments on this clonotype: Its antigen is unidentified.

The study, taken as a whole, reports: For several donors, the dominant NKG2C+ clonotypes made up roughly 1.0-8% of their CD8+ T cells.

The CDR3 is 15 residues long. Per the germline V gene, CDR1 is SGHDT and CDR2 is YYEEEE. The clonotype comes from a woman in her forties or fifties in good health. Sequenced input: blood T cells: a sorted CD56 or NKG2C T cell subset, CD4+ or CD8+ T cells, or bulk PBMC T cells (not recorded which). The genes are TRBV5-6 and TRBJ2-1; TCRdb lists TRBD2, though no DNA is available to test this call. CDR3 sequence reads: CASSLLAGVRNEQFF.